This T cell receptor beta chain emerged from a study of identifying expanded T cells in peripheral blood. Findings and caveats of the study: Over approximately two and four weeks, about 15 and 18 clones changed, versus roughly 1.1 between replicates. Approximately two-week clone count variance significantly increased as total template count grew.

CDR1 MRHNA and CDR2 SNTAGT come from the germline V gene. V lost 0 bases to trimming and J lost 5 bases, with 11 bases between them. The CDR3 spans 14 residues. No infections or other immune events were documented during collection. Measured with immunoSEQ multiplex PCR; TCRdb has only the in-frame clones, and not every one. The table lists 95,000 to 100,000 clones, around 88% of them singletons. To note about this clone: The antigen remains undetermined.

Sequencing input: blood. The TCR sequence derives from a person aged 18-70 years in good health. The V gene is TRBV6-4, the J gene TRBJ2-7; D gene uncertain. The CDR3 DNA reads TGTGCCAGCAGTGACTCAAGTGCGGTCCACGAGCAGTACTTC. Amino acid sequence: CASSDSSAVHEQYF.